A selection of T cell receptor beta chains follows, all from one sample in a study of CD8+ T cells in alopecia areata. The table came from immunoSEQ multiplex PCR; TCRdb's copy has only in-frame clones and leaves some out. The sample carries about 150,000 clones, about 89% recorded once. Sequences were derived from CD8+ T cells sorted from blood, sampled at week 0. The receptors shown here come from a human donor with alopecia areata. Each CDR3 is given with its conserved first and last residue. A D gene is named only where the DNA matches it firmly. Where a row states a size, it is once, few, many or the class of an expanded clone; other rows omit it.

clone_size d_call j_call v_call cdr3_nt cdr3_aa
few . TRBJ1-1 TRBV4-1 TGCGCCAGCAGCCAAAATCGGGGACGGGAGAACACTGAAGCTTTCTTT CASSQNRGRENTEAFF
. TRBD1 TRBJ2-7 TRBV6-1 TGTGCCAGCAGTGAAGCGACAGGGGGCGGCCTCTCCTACGAGCAGTACTTC CASSEATGGGLSYEQYF
once TRBD1 TRBJ1-1 TRBV5-1 TGCGCCAGCACCTATCGACAGGGGGGCACTGAAGCTTTCTTT CASTYRQGGTEAFF
once TRBD1 TRBJ2-5 TRBV10-3 TGTGCCATCAGGGACTCCACGGACAGGAGCCAAGAGACCCAGTACTTC CAIRDSTDRSQETQYF
. TRBD1 TRBJ2-5 TRBV12-5 TGTGCTAGTGGCTCTGCAGGGGGCGACGAGACCCAGTACTTC CASGSAGGDETQYF
. TRBD1 TRBJ2-5 TRBV7-9 TGTGCCAGCAGCCTACAGGGGACCAAAGAGACCCAGTACTTC CASSLQGTKETQYF
. TRBD2 TRBJ2-2 TRBV7-9 TGTGCCAGCAGCTCGTCTGTCAGCGGGATGGCGAACACCGGGGAGCTGTTTTTT CASSSSVSGMANTGELFF
. . TRBJ2-2 TRBV13 TGTGCCAGCAGCATCGACATCACCGGGGAGCTGTTTTTT CASSIDITGELFF
. . TRBJ2-1 TRBV5-1 TGCGCCAGCAGCGTATACCGGGACATCGATGAGCAGTTCTTC CASSVYRDIDEQFF
. . TRBJ2-2 TRBV20-1 TGCAGTGCTAGACGCACCGGGGAGCTGTTTTTT CSARRTGELFF
. . TRBJ1-2 TRBV11-2 TGTGCCAGCAGCGGCGGGTATGGCTACACCTTC CASSGGYGYTF
. . TRBJ2-7 TRBV7-6 TGTGCCAGCAGCTTAGGACCCGACTCCTACGAGCAGTACTTC CASSLGPDSYEQYF
. TRBD1 TRBJ1-2 TRBV4-1 TGCGCCAGCAGCCAAGATCAGGGGGGCTATGGCTACACCTTC CASSQDQGGYGYTF